These 21 T cell receptor beta chains came from one sample sequenced in a study of T cell clones after liver transplantation. Profiled with immunoSEQ multiplex PCR; TCRdb holds only in-frame clones, not every one. The table shows roughly 67,000 clones, with around 93% occurring only once. Sequenced material: CD4+ T cells from blood, taken around 27 months after liver transplant. The receptors come from a human patient who received a liver transplant. Some T cells may be transferred from the graft donor.

This chain links TRBV6-5 with TRBJ1-4; D unclear. This CDR3 region has 14 residues. V was clipped by 5 bases and J by 2 bases, with 9 bases between them. The V gene's germline CDR1 is MNHEY and CDR2 SVGAGI. As DNA, the CDR3 is TGTGCCAGCAGTAGAGGTTGGACTAATGAAAAACTGTTTTTT. This sequence encodes CASSRGWTNEKLFF.

The table lists this clone with a count of one. V usage is TRBV5-1 and J usage is TRBJ2-7; 11 nucleotides line up with TRBD2. Trimming cost V 4 bases and J 7 bases; bases outside gene matches: 7. The CDR3 is made up of 14 amino acids. Germline V gene lookup returns CDR1 SGHRS and CDR2 YFSETQ. The CDR3 reads CASSVTSGSGEQYF. CDR3 in DNA: TGCGCCAGCAGCGTAACTAGCGGGAGTGGAGAGCAGTACTTC.

This rearrangement joins TRBV19 to TRBJ1-2; D is ambiguous. Trimming pared 5 bases from V and 0 bases from J, leaving 10 bases between. CDR3 length: 14 residues. Germline-derived CDR1 and CDR2 are LNHDA and SQIVND (reference sequence). The CDR3 DNA sequence: TGTGCCAGTAGTTATGGGATAGCTAACTATGGCTACACCTTC. Amino acid sequence: CASSYGIANYGYTF.

V and J are TRBV10-3 and TRBJ2-7; 15 bases map to TRBD2. CDR1 and CDR2 from the germline V gene are ENHRY and SYGVKD. This CDR3 is built from 16 residues. The V and J ends lost 6 bases and 0 bases, in that order; junction bases with no gene match: 3. CDR3 nucleotide sequence: TGTGCCATCAGCGGGACTAGCGGGAGGCCCTCCTACGAGCAGTACTTC. Protein: CAISGTSGRPSYEQYF.

The rearrangement joins TRBV11-3 to TRBJ1-5; D gene unclear. Trimming stripped 1 base from V and 6 bases from J, with 7 bases between. Germline V lookup: CDR1 SGHNT, CDR2 YENEEA. There are 13 residues in the CDR3. The CDR3 here is CASSLGRAQPQHF. The CDR3 nucleotides are TGTGCCAGCAGCTTAGGGAGGGCTCAGCCCCAGCATTTT.

The gene calls are TRBV13 and TRBJ1-1; D might be TRBD1 (5 bases). Germline CDR1 reads PRHDT; CDR2 reads FYEKMQ (reference sequence). The CDR3 loop spans 14 amino acids. V lost 5 bases, J lost 5 bases, and 15 bases lay in between. CDR3 coding DNA: TGTGCCAGCAGCCCCCTCGGGGGAAGGACTGAAGCTTTCTTT. This codes for CASSPLGGRTEAFF.

This chain uses TRBV6-1 with TRBJ2-7; TRBD1 is a possible D gene (5 bases). Trimming stripped 2 bases from V and 3 bases from J, with 8 bases between. The CDR3 spans 13 residues. CDR1 is MNHNS and CDR2 is SASEGT in the germline V gene. The CDR3 loop reads CASSENRYYEQYF. In DNA form, the CDR3 reads TGTGCCAGCAGTGAAAACAGGTACTACGAGCAGTACTTC.

This clone has just one count. The J gene is TRBJ2-1, the V gene TRBV6-5; TRBD2 matches 11 bases. This CDR3 comprises 16 residues. The ends lost 4 bases at V and 2 bases at J; junction bases unmatched: 4. Germline assignment: CDR1 MNHEY and CDR2 SVGAGI. The CDR3 nucleotides read TGTGCCAGCAGTTGGGGGACTAGCGGAGCCTACAATGAGCAGTTCTTC. This translates into CASSWGTSGAYNEQFF.

The V call is TRBV18, the J call TRBJ2-1; D unclear. Germline CDR1 and CDR2: KGHSH and LQKENI. Trimming took 2 bases from V and 5 from J, leaving 10 bases between them. The CDR3 consists of 14 residues. The DNA for the CDR3 is TGTGCCAGCTCACCATACGGGTCCAACAATGAGCAGTTCTTC. This sequence encodes CASSPYGSNNEQFF.

The J gene is TRBJ2-3, the V gene TRBV4-2; TRBD2 matches 13 bases. This CDR3 region has 19 residues. Looked up from germline, CDR1 is LGHNA and CDR2 is YNFKEQ. The J segment lost 3 bases and the V segment lost 4 bases, leaving 13 bases of the junction unmatched. The CDR3 sequence: CASSPRTSGSPGGTDTQYF. CDR3 in DNA: TGTGCCAGCAGCCCCCGGACTAGCGGGAGCCCCGGGGGAACAGATACGCAGTATTTT.

The rearrangement joins TRBV2 to TRBJ1-5; 8 bases map to TRBD1. Germline CDR1 is SNHLY and CDR2 is FYNNEI. CDR3 length equals 14 residues. The V segment lost 7 bases and the J segment 4 bases; nucleotides outside the gene matches: 6. This CDR3 reads CASTGQGANQPQHF. The CDR3 nucleotides are TGTGCCAGCACTGGACAGGGAGCAAATCAGCCCCAGCATTTT.

This chain joins TRBV6-6 and TRBJ1-3; D perhaps matches TRBD1 (5 bases). The CDR3 contains 15 residues. CDR1 is MNHNY, CDR2 SVGAGI, per germline (reference sequence). V was clipped by 5 bases and J by 0 bases, with 11 bases between them. The CDR3 DNA is TGTGCCAGCAGTCGTACAGGTTCCTCTGGAAACACCATATATTTT. This encodes CASSRTGSSGNTIYF.

The rearrangement uses TRBV7-9 and TRBJ2-2, with TRBD1 matching 8 bases. V lost 3 bases and J lost 3; bases outside the gene matches: 0. The V gene's germline CDR1 is SEHNR and CDR2 FQNEAQ (reference sequence). This CDR3 contains 14 residues. The CDR3 coding sequence is TGTGCCAGCAGCTTGACAGGGGACACCGGGGAGCTGTTTTTT. Protein product: CASSLTGDTGELFF.

The rearrangement links TRBV19 to TRBJ2-2; unclear D gene. The CDR3 is made up of 14 amino acids. Between the trimmed V and J ends, which lost 1 base and 3 bases, there was a span of 6 bases. The germline CDR1 and CDR2 sequences are LNHDA and SQIVND (reference sequence). The CDR3 DNA follows: TGTGCCAGTAGTATAGGGCCTTACACCGGGGAGCTGTTTTTT. Its protein product is CASSIGPYTGELFF.

The rearrangement joins TRBV28 to TRBJ2-7, with a tentative D call TRBD2 (6 bases). The V end was cut by 7 bases, the J end by 0 bases, with 19 bases between. The germline V gene has CDR1 MDHEN and CDR2 SYDVKM. The CDR3 is made up of 16 amino acids. CDR3 nucleotides: TGTGCCAGCACCTTATGGGGGGATCAGGGCTCCTACGAGCAGTACTTC. This gives the protein CASTLWGDQGSYEQYF.

This chain joins TRBV7-2 and TRBJ2-2; 7 bases fit TRBD1. Germline V gene lookup returns CDR1 SGHTA and CDR2 FQGNSA. J was trimmed by 2 bases and V by 5 bases; bases with no gene match: 8. The CDR3 length is 16 residues. The CDR3 DNA reads as TGTGCCAGCAGCGTTCGGACAGGATTAAACACCGGGGAGCTGTTTTTT. It is translated as CASSVRTGLNTGELFF.

The chain joins TRBV18 to TRBJ2-7; D may be TRBD1 (6 bases). Per the germline V gene, CDR1 is KGHSH and CDR2 is LQKENI. The CDR3 sequence is 13 residues long. Trimming stripped 0 bases from V and 4 bases from J, with 7 bases between. The CDR3 here is CASSPPDSYEQYF. In DNA form, the CDR3 reads TGTGCCAGCTCACCACCGGACAGTTACGAGCAGTACTTC.

Details on this clone: The DNA is omitted, as the CDR3 cannot be located on it reliably, and the CDR3 follows TCRdb's listing. The chain couples TRBV6-1 to TRBJ1-5; TRBD1, as called in the table, went unchecked against the DNA. The CDR3 region is 15 residues in length, termini included. CDR1 and CDR2 from the germline V gene are MNHNS and SASEGT. CDR3 amino acids: CASSSSTGGDQPQHF.

The rearrangement uses TRBV6-4 and TRBJ2-3; D remains unclear. The V end was cut by 1 base, the J end by 0 bases, with 11 bases between. CDR1 is MRHNA and CDR2 is SNTAGT in the germline V gene. CDR3 length equals 16 residues. CDR3 nucleotide sequence: TGTGCCAGCAGTGACTGGCCTCGGTCTAGCACAGATACGCAGTATTTT. It is translated as CASSDWPRSSTDTQYF.

The chain employs TRBV18 and TRBJ1-1; D gene ambiguous. V lost 0 bases and J lost 0, with 5 bases in between. Per germline, CDR1 KGHSH and CDR2 LQKENI. The CDR3 sequence is 14 residues long. For the CDR3, the DNA is TGTGCCAGCTCACCACCGACCGTGAACACTGAAGCTTTCTTT. Amino acids: CASSPPTVNTEAFF.

The chain recombines TRBV5-1 with TRBJ2-1; D might be TRBD1 (6 bases). There are 14 residues in the CDR3. The germline gives CDR1 SGHRS, CDR2 YFSETQ. The V gene lost 3 bases and the J gene lost 6 bases, with 13 bases spanning the gap. CDR3 loop: CASSWGQGPNEQFF. The CDR3 DNA reads TGCGCCAGCAGCTGGGGGCAGGGGCCCAATGAGCAGTTCTTC.